The clone carrying this T cell receptor (beta chain) turned up a few times. The antigen is not known. The sample belongs to a study of response to subunit inactivated influenza vaccine. Study outcomes and limitations: Each seasonal influenza vaccination, the authors suggested, recruits few new T cells.

TCRdb reprocessed the RT-PCR reads with MiXCR, giving one entry per CDR3 protein. Among approximately 290,000 distinct CDR3 sequences listed, roughly 22% were seen once. Trimming removed 9 bases from V and 0 bases from J, with 20 bases in between. The CDR3 sequence is 16 residues long. This receptor was identified in a man between 45 and 75 years old who received an inactivated influenza vaccine. The V call is TRBV12-3 or TRBV12-4, the J call TRBJ1-1; tentative D call: TRBD1 (5 bases). The sequenced sample was PBMCs from blood, obtained approximately 20 months after vaccination. The CDR3 DNA sequence: TGTGCCAGTTACCCCATCGGGGGGTATATGAACACTGAAGCTTTCTTT. Its protein is CASYPIGGYMNTEAFF.